This T cell receptor (beta chain) was captured in a study of T cells in women clearing cervical HPV infection. Genomic DNA, averaging around 1,200 ng per sample, yielded TCR beta CDR3 via immunoSEQ. Using immunoSEQ multiplex PCR, the repertoire was profiled, and TCRdb retains in-frame clones only, with some absent. The sample totals tens of thousands of clones. CDR1 SGHRS and CDR2 YFSETQ come from the germline V gene. This CDR3 region has 17 residues. In the case of this clone: At one end, the junction sequence differs from germline, possibly due to a read error. The sequence runs out 3 residues before the end of the CDR3; the remainder is reconstructed from the germline J gene.

Sequencing was done on a sample of blood buffy coat. The receptor's source is a woman aged 18 to 75 with a cervical HPV16 infection that either progressed to CIN3+ or cleared (not recorded which). The V gene is TRBV5-1, the J gene TRBJ2-7, with TRBD1 identical over 10 bases. CDR3 DNA (partial): TGCGCCAGTAGCTTTGATTCCGGGACAGGGGCCTACAACGAG. Translation gives CASSFDSGTGAYNE. The whole CDR3 protein is CASSFDSGTGAYNEQYF.